This TCR beta chain was documented in a study of T cells in Graves' hyperthyroidism and ophthalmopathy. Findings and limits, study-wide: Peripheral blood also featured most of the thyroid clonotypes expanded above 0.001. Progression to ophthalmopathy was predicted a median of about six months early.

Trimming pared 7 bases from V and 1 base from J, leaving 14 bases between. The CDR3 runs to 15 residues. This clonotype was detected a few times. The antigen is unknown. TCR beta CDR3 sequences were amplified from RNA transcripts. The TCR CDR3 first-round RT-PCR relied on the HTBI primer set. TCRdb processed the multiplex PCR reads anew with MiXCR; each CDR3 protein has one entry. The top ten clones hold roughly 31% of a sample with over 700,000 distinct CDR3 sequences, roughly 32% of them seen once. If no ophthalmopathy progression occurred within 18 months, Graves' hyperthyroidism was stable. Aged 18 to 65, the patients had hyperthyroidism that was newly diagnosed and had lasted under 2 months.

The clonotype comes from a woman in her thirties or forties with Graves' hyperthyroidism. V usage is TRBV12-3 or TRBV12-4 and J usage is TRBJ1-5, with D hard to call. The sequenced material came from blood. As DNA, the CDR3 is TGTGCCAGCAAACTAGACGTAAGGAGCAATCAGCCCCAGCATTTT. Translated, it gives CASKLDVRSNQPQHF.